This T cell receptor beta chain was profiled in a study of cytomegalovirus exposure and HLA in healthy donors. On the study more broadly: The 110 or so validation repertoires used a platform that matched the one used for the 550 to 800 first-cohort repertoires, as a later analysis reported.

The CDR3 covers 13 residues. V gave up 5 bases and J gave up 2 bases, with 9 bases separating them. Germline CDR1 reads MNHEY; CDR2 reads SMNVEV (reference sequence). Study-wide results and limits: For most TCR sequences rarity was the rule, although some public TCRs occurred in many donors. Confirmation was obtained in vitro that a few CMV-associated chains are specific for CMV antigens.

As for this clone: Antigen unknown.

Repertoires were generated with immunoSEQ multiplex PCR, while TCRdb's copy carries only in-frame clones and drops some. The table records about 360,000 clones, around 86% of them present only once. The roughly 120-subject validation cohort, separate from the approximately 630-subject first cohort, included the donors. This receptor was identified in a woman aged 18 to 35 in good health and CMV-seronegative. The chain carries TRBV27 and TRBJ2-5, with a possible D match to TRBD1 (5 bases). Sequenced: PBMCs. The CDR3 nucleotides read TGTGCCAGCAGTCTCAGGGCTCAAGAGACCCAGTACTTC. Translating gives CASSLRAQETQYF.